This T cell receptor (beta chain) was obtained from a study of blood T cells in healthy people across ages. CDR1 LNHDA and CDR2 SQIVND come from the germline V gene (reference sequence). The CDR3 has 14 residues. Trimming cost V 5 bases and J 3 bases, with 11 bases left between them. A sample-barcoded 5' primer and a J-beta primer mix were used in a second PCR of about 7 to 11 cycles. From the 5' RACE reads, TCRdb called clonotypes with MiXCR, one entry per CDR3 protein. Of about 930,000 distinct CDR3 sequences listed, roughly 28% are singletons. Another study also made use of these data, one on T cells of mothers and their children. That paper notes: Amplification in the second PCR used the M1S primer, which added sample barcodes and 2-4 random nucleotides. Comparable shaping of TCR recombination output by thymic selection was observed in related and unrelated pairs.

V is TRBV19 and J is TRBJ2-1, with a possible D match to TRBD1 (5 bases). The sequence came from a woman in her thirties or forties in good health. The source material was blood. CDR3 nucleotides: TGTGCCAGTAGTGGGGCAGGGCACTACAATGAGCAGTTCTTC. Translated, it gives CASSGAGHYNEQFF. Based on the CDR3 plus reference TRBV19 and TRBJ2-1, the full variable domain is DGGITQSPKYLFRKEGQNVTLSCEQNLNHDAMYWYRQDPGQGLRLIYYSQIVNDFQKGDIAEGYSVSREKKESFPLTVTSAQKNPTAFYLCASSGAGHYNEQFFGPGTRLTVL.